These 17 T cell receptor beta chains originate from one sample sequenced in a study of CD8+CD57+ T cells in acquired aplastic anemia. It was genomic DNA that served as the template for profiling TCR beta VDJ and CDR3. TCRdb used MiXCR to reprocess the reads, holding one entry per CDR3 protein. There are about 210,000 distinct CDR3 sequences in the sample; 30% to 40% occur only once, and roughly 1.1% lies in the top ten. What was sequenced was sorted CD4+, CD8+, or CD8+CD57+ T cells (not recorded which) from PBMCs. These receptors were obtained from a human donor in good health, serving as a control.

A note on this clonotype: A much larger clone differs by one base, so this may be a read error. The chain joins TRBV7-6 to TRBJ1-1; no firm D call. Germline V gene lookup returns CDR1 SGHVS and CDR2 FNYEAQ. V was shortened by 5 bases and J by 3 bases, with 13 bases between the two germline ends. There are 14 residues in the CDR3. CDR3 in amino acids: CASSPNGMDTEAFF. The CDR3 bases are TGTGCCAGCAGCCCAAATGGCATGGACACTGAAGCTTTCTTT.

This clonotype has ten or more counts. The chain couples TRBV2 to TRBJ1-2; D not certain. Germline V gene sequence: CDR1 SNHLY, CDR2 FYNNEI. The CDR3 runs 15 residues. The germline V and J ends were trimmed by 1 base and 2 bases, with 11 bases remaining between them. The chain's CDR3 is CASSEGEGRNYGYTF. The CDR3 bases are TGTGCCAGCAGTGAAGGGGAGGGCAGGAACTATGGCTACACCTTC.

V usage is TRBV19 and J usage is TRBJ2-1; D gene unclear. In germline, CDR1 is LNHDA, CDR2 SQIVND (reference sequence). The CDR3 sequence is 11 residues long. V shed 8 bases and J shed 4 bases, with 6 bases lying between them. CDR3 sequence reads: CASRWYNEQFF. CDR3 nucleotide sequence: TGTGCCAGTCGGTGGTACAATGAGCAGTTCTTC. The entire variable domain, with the rest obtained from reference TRBV19 and TRBJ2-1, is as follows: DGGITQSPKYLFRKEGQNVTLSCEQNLNHDAMYWYRQDPGQGLRLIYYSQIVNDFQKGDIAEGYSVSREKKESFPLTVTSAQKNPTAFYLCASRWYNEQFFGPGTRLTVL.

This clonotype has a count of ten or more. The V gene is TRBV2, the J gene TRBJ1-3; D remains ambiguous. Germline V gene sequence: CDR1 SNHLY, CDR2 FYNNEI. The germline V and J ends were trimmed by 2 bases and 0 bases, with 8 bases remaining between them. This CDR3 region has 15 residues. The CDR3 loop is CASSEFLSSGNTIYF. The CDR3 bases are TGTGCCAGCAGTGAATTTCTTAGCTCTGGAAACACCATATATTTT.

V gene TRBV6-1 combines with J gene TRBJ1-3, with unresolved D. The V and J ends lost 6 bases and 4 bases respectively, with 10 bases between them. Germline V CDR1 and CDR2: MNHNS, SASEGT. The CDR3 totals 13 residues. CDR3 DNA: TGTGCCAGCAGACTCTTACAGGGAAACACCATATATTTT. Its translation: CASRLLQGNTIYF.

This chain links TRBV12-3 or TRBV12-4 with TRBJ2-1; a weak D match, TRBD2 (5 bases). V shed 3 bases and J shed 2 bases, with 11 bases lying between them. This CDR3 has 15 amino acids. This CDR3 reads CASSLGEKTYNEQFF. The CDR3 nucleotides read TGTGCCAGCAGTTTGGGAGAAAAAACCTACAATGAGCAGTTCTTC.

This chain links TRBV6-5 with TRBJ2-1; D is tentatively TRBD1 or TRBD2 (5 bases each). The CDR3 is 15 residues long. Trimming took off 2 bases at V and 5 bases at J, with 13 bases between the two ends. Per the germline V gene, CDR1 is MNHEY and CDR2 is SVGAGI. The CDR3 DNA sequence: TGTGCCAGCAGTTACCTGAGGGGTCCGGACAATGAGCAGTTCTTC. Translated: CASSYLRGPDNEQFF.

This clonotype was seen many times. CDR3 nucleotides: TGTGCCAGCAGCTTAGAGGGACCCGGGGGGCGGGAGACCCAGTACTTC. This gives the protein CASSLEGPGGRETQYF. The V call is TRBV7-2, the J call TRBJ2-5; possible D gene TRBD2, 7 bases. Deletions cut 1 base from V and 5 bases from J, with 17 bases between. Germline V gene sequence: CDR1 SGHTA, CDR2 FQGNSA. The CDR3 loop spans 16 amino acids.

About this clonotype: One base away lies a much larger clone, so this may be a sequencing read error. The chain carries TRBV3-1 and TRBJ2-2; D is undetermined. The CDR3 contains 14 residues. CDR1 LGHDT and CDR2 YNNKEL come from the germline V gene (reference sequence). CDR3 sequence (DNA): TGTGCCGGCAGCCCGTACAGGAACACCGGGGAGCTGTTTTTT. This gives the protein CAGSPYRNTGELFF.

This clonotype came up many times. J is TRBJ2-7 and V is TRBV5-1; D remains ambiguous. Looked up from germline, CDR1 is SGHRS and CDR2 is YFSETQ. With 1 base removed from V and 0 bases from J, the gap between germline ends came to 14 bases. This CDR3 is built from 16 residues. CDR3 sequence reads: CASSLTRQLSSYEQYF. The CDR3 DNA reads as TGCGCCAGCAGCTTGACCCGACAACTAAGCTCCTACGAGCAGTACTTC.

This clonotype was recorded at least ten times. V is TRBV11-1 and J is TRBJ1-2, with TRBD1 as a possible D gene (5 bases). CDR1 and CDR2 from the germline V gene are SGHAT and FQDESV (reference sequence). Trimming pared 2 bases from V and 0 bases from J, leaving 10 bases between. The CDR3 extends over 15 amino acids. The CDR3 reads CASSLLQGTNYGYTF. The CDR3, as DNA: TGTGCCAGCAGCTTACTCCAGGGAACTAACTATGGCTACACCTTC.

This chain uses TRBV20-1 with TRBJ2-1, with a tentative D call TRBD2 (6 bases). Trimming shortened V by 5 bases and J by 10 bases, and 21 bases separated the two germline ends. Germline loops: CDR1 DFQATT, CDR2 SNEGSKA (reference sequence). This CDR3 is 14 amino acids long. CDR3 sequence: CSASRLGGVLEQFF. As DNA, the CDR3 is TGCAGTGCTTCGAGACTAGGAGGGGTATTAGAGCAGTTCTTC.

The chain carries TRBV2 and TRBJ1-6; TRBD1 matches 8 bases. This CDR3 spans 13 amino acids. The trim removed 8 bases at V and 5 bases at J, leaving 2 bases unmatched. Germline lookup yields CDR1 SNHLY and CDR2 FYNNEI. The CDR3 DNA is TGTGCCAGCCGGGACAGGAATAATTCACCCCTCCACTTT. This sequence encodes CASRDRNNSPLHF.

This clonotype showed up just a few times. The V call is TRBV11-1, the J call TRBJ2-2; TRBD1 matches 10 bases. Germline V gene sequence: CDR1 SGHAT, CDR2 FQDESV (reference sequence). V was clipped by 4 bases and J by 7 bases; unmatched bases: 3. CDR3 size: 14 residues. As DNA, the CDR3 is TGTGCCAGCAGCTCGGACAGGGGGATCGGGGAGCTGTTTTTT. It yields the protein CASSSDRGIGELFF.

The V and J genes are TRBV5-4 and TRBJ2-1, with D possibly being TRBD2 (5 bases). Looked up from germline, CDR1 is SGHNT and CDR2 is YYREEE (reference sequence). The CDR3 has 13 residues. The germline V and J ends were trimmed by 4 bases and 9 bases, with 14 bases remaining between them. CDR3: CASSRTEGGEQFF. DNA of the CDR3: TGTGCCAGCAGCCGGACTGAGGGTGGTGAGCAGTTCTTC.

This clonotype showed up just a few times. The chain uses TRBV4-1 and TRBJ2-7; the D gene is possibly TRBD2 (6 bases). Per the germline V gene, CDR1 is MGHRA and CDR2 is YSYEKL. V gave up 1 base and J gave up 5 bases, with 21 bases separating them. CDR3 size: 17 residues. The CDR3 loop reads CASSQVFFREKRNEQYF. CDR3 nucleotides: TGCGCCAGCAGCCAAGTGTTTTTTCGGGAGAAGCGCAACGAGCAGTACTTC.

The chain has TRBV12-3 or TRBV12-4 and TRBJ2-7, with D perhaps matching TRBD1 (5 bases). The J call may be faulty, since TRBJ2-1 better matches the DNA end. The CDR3 runs to 14 residues. The CDR3 sequence: CASSSRAGWHEQFF. The DNA of the CDR3 is TGTGCCAGCAGTTCCCGGGCAGGGTGGCATGAGCAGTTCTTC.